This is a list of T cell receptor beta chains from one sample in a study of CD8+ T cells in alopecia areata. Profiled with immunoSEQ multiplex PCR; TCRdb holds only in-frame clones, not every one. The sample contains about 110,000 clones, roughly 84% of which appear only once. The specimen comprised CD8+ T cells sorted from blood, sampled at week 24, from a patient treated with tofacitinib. All receptors come from a human donor with alopecia areata. The CDR3 runs from the conserved cysteine through the conserved F or W. The D gene is left open where the match is weak. Expanded clones are given a class, and other clones once, few, many or no size at all.

d_call clone_size j_call v_call cdr3_aa cdr3_nt
- - TRBJ1-1 TRBV27 CASSLRGGYGKAFF TGTGCCAGCAGTTTAAGAGGAGGGTACGGGAAAGCTTTCTTT
- - TRBJ1-2 TRBV13 CASSLSGERRDYGYTF TGTGCCAGCAGCTTAAGCGGGGAACGACGGGACTATGGCTACACCTTC
TRBD2 - TRBJ2-1 TRBV6-6 CASSYPTSGGDNEQFF TGTGCCAGCAGTTACCCCACTAGCGGGGGGGACAATGAGCAGTTCTTC
- - TRBJ1-1 TRBV4-1 CASSQVLGGHTEAFF TGCGCCAGCAGCCAAGTGCTGGGGGGGCACACTGAAGCTTTCTTT
- - TRBJ1-1 TRBV13 CASSTQGPNTEAFF TGTGCCAGCAGCACGCAGGGGCCCAACACTGAAGCTTTCTTT
- - TRBJ2-7 TRBV7-9 CASSLGSGEQYF TGTGCCAGCAGCTTAGGGTCGGGCGAGCAGTACTTC
TRBD2 few TRBJ2-1 TRBV4-1 CASSQQIAGGSYNEQFF TGCGCCAGCAGCCAACAAATAGCGGGGGGGTCCTACAATGAGCAGTTCTTC
- - TRBJ1-1 TRBV27 CASSPLDIGEGTEAFF TGTGCCAGCAGTCCCCTGGACATAGGGGAAGGGACTGAAGCTTTCTTT
- - TRBJ2-1 TRBV6-5 CASSYYDSYNEQFF TGTGCCAGCAGTTACTACGACAGCTACAATGAGCAGTTCTTC
- hyperexpanded TRBJ2-7 TRBV7-9 CASSSDSLEQYF TGTGCCAGCAGCTCGGACTCCCTGGAGCAGTACTTC
TRBD2 - TRBJ2-7 TRBV7-9 CASSQEGGGAYEQYF TGTGCCAGCAGCCAAGAAGGCGGGGGGGCCTACGAGCAGTACTTC
- - TRBJ2-3 TRBV19 CASNPTGGTQYF TGTGCCAGTAACCCGACAGGTGGTACGCAGTATTTT
TRBD1 - TRBJ1-1 TRBV4-1 CASSQVPGGNTEAFF TGCGCCAGCAGCCAAGTTCCAGGGGGGAACACTGAAGCTTTCTTT
TRBD1 - TRBJ2-1 TRBV7-9 CASSLVGTGVTGEQFF TGTGCCAGCAGCTTAGTAGGGACAGGGGTCACCGGAGAACAGTTCTTC
- - TRBJ1-2 TRBV6-5 CASSYSQGYGYTF TGTGCCAGCAGTTACAGTCAGGGTTATGGCTACACCTTC
- few TRBJ2-2 TRBV5-4 CASSPGRTNTGELFF TGTGCCAGCAGCCCGGGACGTACGAACACCGGGGAGCTGTTTTTT
- - TRBJ2-7 TRBV30 CAWSTAHEQYF TGTGCCTGGAGTACTGCCCACGAGCAGTACTTC
- once TRBJ2-3 TRBV5-1 CASSFRGASTDTQYF TGCGCCAGCAGCTTCCGCGGGGCCTCCACAGATACGCAGTATTTT
- - TRBJ2-5 TRBV5-1 CASSLLSSGETQYF TGCGCCAGCAGCTTACTGAGTAGCGGAGAGACCCAGTACTTC
- - TRBJ1-1 TRBV27 CASSLNQYTEAFF TGTGCCAGCAGTTTAAACCAATACACTGAAGCTTTCTTT
- - TRBJ2-1 TRBV27 CVSSPLGTHNEQFF TGTGTCAGCAGTCCCTTAGGGACACACAATGAGCAGTTCTTC
- - TRBJ2-7 TRBV4-1 CASSQETGYEQYF TGCGCCAGCAGCCAAGAGACGGGATACGAGCAGTACTTC
TRBD1 - TRBJ2-1 TRBV27 CASRTGGVYNEQFF TGTGCCAGCCGTACAGGGGGCGTCTACAATGAGCAGTTCTTC
- - TRBJ1-1 TRBV7-2 CASSLDTFTEAFF TGTGCCAGCAGCTTAGATACGTTCACTGAAGCTTTCTTT
- - TRBJ2-3 TRBV29-1 CSATSGPSTDTQYF TGCAGCGCTACCTCGGGACCTAGCACAGATACGCAGTATTTT
- - TRBJ2-7 TRBV7-9 CASSLPGLGSYEQYF TGTGCCAGCAGCTTACCAGGGTTGGGCTCCTACGAGCAGTACTTC